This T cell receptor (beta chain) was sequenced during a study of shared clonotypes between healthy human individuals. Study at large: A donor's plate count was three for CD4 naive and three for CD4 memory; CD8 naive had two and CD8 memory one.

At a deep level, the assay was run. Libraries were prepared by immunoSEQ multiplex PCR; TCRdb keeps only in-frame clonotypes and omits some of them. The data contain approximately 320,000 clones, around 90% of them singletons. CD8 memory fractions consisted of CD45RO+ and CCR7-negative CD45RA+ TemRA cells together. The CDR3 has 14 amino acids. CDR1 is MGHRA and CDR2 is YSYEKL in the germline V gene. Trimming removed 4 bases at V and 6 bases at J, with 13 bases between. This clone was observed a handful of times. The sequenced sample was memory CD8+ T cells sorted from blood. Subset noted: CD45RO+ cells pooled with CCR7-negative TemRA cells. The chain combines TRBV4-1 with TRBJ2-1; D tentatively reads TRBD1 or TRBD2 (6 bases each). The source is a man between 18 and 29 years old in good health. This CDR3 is CASSPVGGFNEQFF. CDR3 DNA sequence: TGCGCCAGCAGCCCAGTCGGGGGCTTCAATGAGCAGTTCTTC.